One sample yielded the 18 T cell receptor beta chains listed below, sequenced in a study of shared clonotypes between healthy human individuals. Cells designated naive CD8 were CD45RO-negative and were positively selected for CCR7, with terminally differentiated effector memory CD45RA+ cells excluded. The method was immunoSEQ multiplex PCR; TCRdb's version includes in-frame clones alone and lacks a portion of them. Of around 2,100,000 clones in the sample, about 95% were seen once. The specimen was naive CD8+ T cells sorted from blood. Every receptor here comes from a man aged 18 to 35 in good health.

V gene TRBV2 combines with J gene TRBJ2-7; TRBD1 matches at 7 bases. Losses at the gene ends were 7 bases for V and 0 bases for J; bases not matched to a gene: 6. Germline V CDR1 and CDR2: SNHLY, FYNNEI. The CDR3 is made up of 14 amino acids. As DNA, the CDR3 is TGTGCCAGCAATAGGGACAGCCTCTCCTACGAGCAGTACTTC. Translated: CASNRDSLSYEQYF.

V and J are TRBV7-9 and TRBJ2-7; a possible D gene is TRBD2 (5 bases). V was cut by 4 bases and J by 7 bases, with 8 bases left in between. There are 11 residues in the CDR3. Per germline, CDR1 SEHNR and CDR2 FQNEAQ (reference sequence). The CDR3 bases are TGTGCCAGCAGCTCGGACTGGGAGCAGTACTTC. It encodes CASSSDWEQYF.

The chain is built from TRBV30 and TRBJ2-3; TRBD2 matches 10 bases. CDR1 and CDR2 from the germline V gene are GTSNPN and SVGIG (reference sequence). Trimming cost V 5 bases and J 4 bases; bases outside gene matches: 3. The length of the CDR3 is 13 residues. CDR3 nucleotide sequence: TGTGCCTGGGCTAGCGGGAGCCCAGATACGCAGTATTTT. Amino acids: CAWASGSPDTQYF. The entire variable domain, with the rest obtained from reference TRBV30 and TRBJ2-3, is as follows: SQTIHQWPATLVQPVGSPLSLECTVEGTSNPNLYWYRQAAGRGLQLLFYSVGIGQISSEVPQNLSASRPQDRQFILSSKKLLLSDSGFYLCAWASGSPDTQYFGPGTRLTVL.

The gene calls are TRBV28 and TRBJ1-2; TRBD1 is a possible D gene (5 bases). The V end lost 5 bases, the J end lost 6 bases, and 19 bases lay between the germline ends. The CDR3 runs to 15 residues. The germline V gene has CDR1 MDHEN and CDR2 SYDVKM. CDR3 sequence reads: CASSRPGVGGDGYTF. The CDR3 region has the DNA TGTGCCAGCAGTCGCCCGGGCGTGGGGGGAGATGGCTACACCTTC.

This clone was counted only a few times. This chain links TRBV29-1 with TRBJ1-2, with D maybe TRBD1 (6 bases). Germline lookup yields CDR1 SQVTM and CDR2 ANQGSEA. The CDR3 has 12 amino acids. Trimming left V 3 bases short and J 6 bases short, with 11 bases between. The CDR3, as DNA: TGCAGCGTTGACACAGGGACTGATGGCTACACCTTC. As protein: CSVDTGTDGYTF. The full variable domain, its missing parts supplied by reference TRBV29-1 and TRBJ1-2, is SAVISQKPSRDICQRGTSLTIQCQVDSQVTMMFWYRQQPGQSLTLIATANQGSEATYESGFVIDKFPISRPNLTFSTLTVSNMSPEDSSIYLCSVDTGTDGYTFGSGTRLTVV.

The rearrangement uses TRBV13 and TRBJ2-7; 8 positions agree with TRBD1. The trim removed 5 bases at V and 4 bases at J, leaving 22 bases unmatched. From germline, CDR1 is PRHDT and CDR2 FYEKMQ (reference sequence). This CDR3 is built from 19 residues. For the CDR3, the DNA is TGTGCCAGCAGCCCCCTTGGGAGGACAGGGATCTCGGAGGAATACGAGCAGTACTTC. This encodes CASSPLGRTGISEEYEQYF. The full variable domain, rest sourced from reference TRBV13 and TRBJ2-7, is AAGVIQSPRHLIKEKRETATLKCYPIPRHDTVYWYQQGPGQDPQFLISFYEKMQSDKGSIPDRFSAQQFSDYHSELNMSSLELGDSALYFCASSPLGRTGISEEYEQYFGPGTRLTVT.

This chain links TRBV18 with TRBJ2-3, with a weak D call TRBD1 (5 bases). Germline assignment: CDR1 KGHSH and CDR2 LQKENI. The CDR3 has 15 amino acids. The ends were cut back, 3 bases at V and 0 bases at J, with 10 bases in the middle. The CDR3 protein is CASSPGRASTDTQYF. The CDR3 DNA sequence: TGTGCCAGCTCACCCGGCAGGGCTAGCACAGATACGCAGTATTTT. Supplemented by reference TRBV18 and TRBJ2-3, the full variable domain reads NAGVMQNPRHLVRRRGQEARLRCSPMKGHSHVYWYRQLPEEGLKFMVYLQKENIIDESGMPKERFSAEFPKEGPSILRIQQVVRGDSAAYFCASSPGRASTDTQYFGPGTRLTVL.

V usage is TRBV28 and J usage is TRBJ1-2, with TRBD1 as a possible D gene (5 bases). Looked up from germline, CDR1 is MDHEN and CDR2 is SYDVKM. The ends were cut back, 6 bases at V and 4 bases at J, with 12 bases in the middle. The CDR3 totals 13 residues. The CDR3 DNA reads TGTGCCAGCAGGCCCCGCGGGGGCTATGGCTACACCTTC. It translates to CASRPRGGYGYTF.

V gene TRBV7-2 combines with J gene TRBJ1-2, with no clear D. Germline V lookup: CDR1 SGHTA, CDR2 FQGNSA. V lost 5 bases, J lost 8 bases, and 18 bases lay in between. The CDR3 sequence is 14 residues long. CDR3 amino acids: CASSPLRRTRGYTF. The CDR3 DNA sequence: TGTGCCAGCAGCCCCTTGAGGAGAACTAGGGGCTACACCTTC.

The gene calls are TRBV5-4 and TRBJ2-7; D perhaps matches TRBD1 (6 bases). CDR3 length equals 14 residues. Trimming cost V 2 bases and J 2 bases, with 11 bases left between them. CDR1 is SGHNT, CDR2 YYREEE, per germline (reference sequence). This CDR3 is CASSFPDRTYEQYF. DNA for the CDR3: TGTGCCAGCAGCTTCCCGGACAGAACCTACGAGCAGTACTTC.

This chain joins TRBV10-1 and TRBJ2-7; D unclear. Germline V gene data show CDR1 as WNHNN and CDR2 as SYGVQD (reference sequence). This CDR3 region has 9 residues. V lost 11 bases, J lost 6 bases, and 8 bases lay in between. The CDR3 nucleotides read TGCGCCGGTCGATGCGAGCAGTACTTC. Its translation is CAGRCEQYF.

This chain links TRBV21-1 with TRBJ1-2; the D segment call TRBD1 is taken from the table without a DNA check. TRBV21-1 is given as a pseudogene. This CDR3 has 15 amino acids. The CDR3 loop reads CASSKEGITQGGYTF. The CDR3 region has the DNA TGTGCCAGCAGCAAAGAGGGGATTACCCAAGGGGGCTACACCTTC.

Comment on this clone: Mismatch with germline at one junction end may stem from a read error. Other DNA sequences within the sample encode an identical CDR3. This rearrangement joins TRBV4-1 to TRBJ2-2; TRBD2 agrees at 9 bases. CDR1 is MGHRA, CDR2 YSYEKL, per germline. The CDR3 loop spans 16 amino acids. CDR3 sequence reads: CASSQDAGGTTGELFF. CDR3 DNA: TGCGCCAGCAGCCAAGATGCGGGGGGGACTACCGGGGAACTGTTTTTT.

This CDR3 is CASSLGYGPTEAFF. The CDR3 bases are TGTGCCAGCAGCTTGGGGTATGGACCGACTGAAGCTTTCTTT. V and J are TRBV5-6 and TRBJ1-1; D call uncertain. The V gene's germline CDR1 is SGHDT and CDR2 YYEEEE. V dropped 0 bases and J dropped 5 bases, with 11 bases sitting between them. The CDR3 sequence is 14 residues long.

The V gene is TRBV14, the J gene TRBJ2-7; maybe TRBD1 (5 bases). The CDR3 contains 16 residues. The V end was cut by 2 bases, the J end by 0 bases, with 14 bases between. Per germline, CDR1 SGHDN and CDR2 FVKESK. In DNA form, the CDR3 reads TGTGCCAGCAGCCAATTCCAGGGTCACAGCTCCTACGAGCAGTACTTC. The encoded protein is CASSQFQGHSSYEQYF. Full variable domain (outside the CDR3, taken from reference TRBV14 and TRBJ2-7): EAGVTQFPSHSVIEKGQTVTLRCDPISGHDNLYWYRRVMGKEIKFLLHFVKESKQDESGMPNNRFLAERTGGTYSTLKVQPAELEDSGVYFCASSQFQGHSSYEQYFGPGTRLTVT.

The rearrangement links TRBV2 to TRBJ2-7, with D unresolved. Trimming took 4 bases from V and 0 from J, leaving 16 bases between them. The germline V gene has CDR1 SNHLY and CDR2 FYNNEI. There are 16 residues in the CDR3. CDR3 sequence (DNA): TGTGCCAGCAGTGCGGTGACTTCAACCTACTCCTACGAGCAGTACTTC. Translated, it gives CASSAVTSTYSYEQYF.

This chain links TRBV11-2 with TRBJ2-3; 7 bases align to TRBD2. The CDR3 has 16 amino acids. CDR1 SGHAT and CDR2 FQNNGV come from the germline V gene. Trimming took 1 base from V and 8 from J; bases not matched to a gene: 12. In DNA, the CDR3 is TGTGCCAGCAGCTTAGGAGCTAGCGGCCTGGAGGCTACGCAGTATTTT. Amino acid sequence: CASSLGASGLEATQYF.

The chain couples TRBV13 to TRBJ2-7; 10 nucleotides agree with TRBD1. The CDR3 is 15 amino acids. Germline V gives CDR1 PRHDT, CDR2 FYEKMQ (reference sequence). Unmatched junction bases numbered 7, after V lost 5 bases and J lost 3 bases. CDR3 nucleotide sequence: TGTGCCAGCAGCCCCCCCGGGACAGGGGTCTACGAGCAGTACTTC. This sequence encodes CASSPPGTGVYEQYF.